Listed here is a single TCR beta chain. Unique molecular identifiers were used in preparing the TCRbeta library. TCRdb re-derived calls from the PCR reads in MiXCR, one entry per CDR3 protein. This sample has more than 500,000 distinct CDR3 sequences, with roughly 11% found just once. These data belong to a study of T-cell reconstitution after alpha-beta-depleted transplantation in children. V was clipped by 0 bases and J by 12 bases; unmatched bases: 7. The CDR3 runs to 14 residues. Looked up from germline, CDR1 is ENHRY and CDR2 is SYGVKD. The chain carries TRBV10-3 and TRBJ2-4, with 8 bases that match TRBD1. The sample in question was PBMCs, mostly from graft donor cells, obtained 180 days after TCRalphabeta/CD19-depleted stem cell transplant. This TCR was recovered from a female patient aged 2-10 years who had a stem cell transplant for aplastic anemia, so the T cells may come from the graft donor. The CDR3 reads CAISESNLGQGQYF. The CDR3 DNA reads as TGTGCCATCAGTGAGTCAAACCTCGGACAGGGTCAGTACTTC.